The 27 T cell receptor beta chains reported below all come from one sample, sequenced in a study of radiation and T cells in renal cell carcinoma. The sample's time point: baseline pretreatment blood. The treatment: 15 Gy SBRT to primary tumor, nephrectomy 4 weeks later. The data were produced by immunoSEQ multiplex PCR, yet TCRdb's version contains in-frame clones alone and is incomplete. Found here are some 150,000 clones, 70% to 90% of them singletons; the top ten hold around 11%. The specimen comprised blood, sampled from a patient whose treatment included radiotherapy and nephrectomy. The receptors stem from a woman between 45 and 60 years old with renal cell carcinoma.

V and J are TRBV11-2 and TRBJ2-5; TRBD1 aligns across 8 bases. Per germline, CDR1 SGHAT and CDR2 FQNNGV. The CDR3 is 14 amino acids. J gave up 2 bases and V 5 bases, and 4 bases lay outside the gene matches. The CDR3 DNA reads as TGTGCCAGCAGCCCGACAGGGGCTCAAGAGACCCAGTACTTC. Translating gives CASSPTGAQETQYF.

V is TRBV5-1 and J is TRBJ1-4; D perhaps matches TRBD1 (5 bases). Germline values: CDR1 SGHRS, CDR2 YFSETQ. The CDR3 consists of 15 residues. The V and J ends lost 0 bases and 5 bases respectively, with 11 bases between them. CDR3 region: CASSLALTENEKLFF. In DNA form, the CDR3 reads TGCGCCAGCAGCTTGGCCCTGACAGAGAATGAAAAACTGTTTTTT.

The rearrangement uses TRBV6-5 and TRBJ1-4, with D maybe TRBD1 (6 bases). V lost 5 bases, J lost 6 bases, and 13 bases lay in between. This CDR3 has 14 amino acids. CDR1 MNHEY and CDR2 SVGAGI come from the germline V gene. CDR3 residues: CASSRTGYDEKLFF. CDR3 nucleotides: TGTGCCAGCAGTCGTACAGGGTATGATGAAAAACTGTTTTTT.

The chain is built from TRBV29-1 and TRBJ1-5; D not resolved. The CDR3 runs 13 residues. Germline CDR1 and CDR2: SQVTM and ANQGSEA. The V end lost 4 bases, the J end lost 0 bases, and 7 bases lay between the germline ends. The CDR3 bases are TGCAGCGTTGTAGAGAATAGCAATCAGCCCCAGCATTTT. This encodes CSVVENSNQPQHF.

V is TRBV12-5 and J is TRBJ1-4, with 8 positions matching TRBD1. J was trimmed by 2 bases and V by 5 bases; bases with no gene match: 7. Looked up from germline, CDR1 is LGHNT and CDR2 is FRNRAP. CDR3 size: 16 residues. The CDR3, as DNA: TGTGCTAGTGGTCCCGGACAGGGTGTTACTAATGAAAAACTGTTTTTT. Amino acid sequence: CASGPGQGVTNEKLFF.

The chain links TRBV29-1 to TRBJ2-1; D may be TRBD1 (5 bases). The germline V gene encodes CDR1 SQVTM and CDR2 ANQGSEA. V was shortened by 4 bases and J by 6 bases, with 13 bases between the two germline ends. The CDR3 runs to 13 residues. The chain's CDR3 is CSVAGPASNEQFF. The CDR3 region has the DNA TGCAGCGTTGCAGGGCCGGCGAGCAATGAGCAGTTCTTC.

The chain has TRBV19 and TRBJ2-1; TRBD1 agrees at 9 bases. The CDR3 has 15 residues. Trimming cost V 7 bases and J 3 bases; bases outside gene matches: 7. The germline CDR1 and CDR2 sequences are LNHDA and SQIVND (reference sequence). Here the CDR3 reads CASTSGTGNYNEQFF. CDR3 bases: TGTGCCAGTACATCAGGGACAGGGAACTACAATGAGCAGTTCTTC.

V gene TRBV11-2 combines with J gene TRBJ2-5, with 8 bases identical to TRBD1. The CDR3 spans 15 residues. Trimming at V came to 4 bases and at J to 5 bases, leaving 9 bases not matched to a gene. Germline CDR1 SGHAT, CDR2 FQNNGV. The CDR3 region is CASSSRQGSYETQYF. DNA for the CDR3: TGTGCCAGCAGCTCCCGACAGGGGTCGTACGAGACCCAGTACTTC.

The chain recombines TRBV7-9 with TRBJ2-5; 7 bases line up with TRBD2. Looked up from germline, CDR1 is SEHNR and CDR2 is FQNEAQ (reference sequence). There are 16 residues in the CDR3. V lost 5 bases and J lost 0; bases outside the gene matches: 9. CDR3 protein: CASSPRGGLDQETQYF. The CDR3 DNA sequence: TGTGCCAGCAGCCCCCGGGGAGGGCTAGACCAAGAGACCCAGTACTTC.

In nucleotides, the CDR3 is TGTGCCAGCAGCTGGGACAGGGGGAACACTGAAGCTTTCTTT. Its protein product is CASSWDRGNTEAFF. The chain has TRBV7-2 and TRBJ1-1; 10 bases fit TRBD1. Looked up from germline, CDR1 is SGHTA and CDR2 is FQGNSA. This CDR3 contains 14 residues. After removal of 4 bases from V and 1 base from J, the junction contained 0 bases not matched to a gene.

The gene calls are TRBV7-2 and TRBJ2-6, with D possibly being TRBD1 or TRBD2 (5 bases each). This CDR3 comprises 18 residues. The germline gives CDR1 SGHTA, CDR2 FQGNSA. V was shortened by 3 bases and J by 3 bases, with 18 bases between the two germline ends. The CDR3 sequence is CASSLRTRTLDGANVLTF. DNA of the CDR3: TGTGCCAGCAGCTTGAGGACAAGGACTTTGGATGGGGCCAACGTCCTGACTTTC.

The rearrangement uses TRBV18 and TRBJ2-2; D not resolved. Trimming took 6 bases from V and 0 from J, leaving 14 bases between them. CDR3 size: 16 residues. Germline loops: CDR1 KGHSH, CDR2 LQKENI. CDR3 DNA: TGTGCCAGCTCCTTCGTAGAAGCACCGAACACCGGGGAGCTGTTTTTT. It encodes CASSFVEAPNTGELFF.

V and J are TRBV4-2 and TRBJ1-6, with D tentatively TRBD1 (6 bases). This CDR3 comprises 15 residues. Trimming took 5 bases from V and 10 from J, leaving 18 bases between them. Germline V lookup: CDR1 LGHNA, CDR2 YNFKEQ. This CDR3 reads CASSSLMGGQSPLHF. As DNA, the CDR3 is TGTGCCAGCAGCTCACTAATGGGGGGCCAATCACCCCTCCACTTT.

This rearrangement joins TRBV18 to TRBJ2-7; TRBD1 aligns across 7 bases. The CDR3 has 16 residues. Trimming cost V 5 bases and J 0 bases; bases outside gene matches: 10. CDR1 is KGHSH and CDR2 is LQKENI in the germline V gene. The CDR3 bases are TGTGCCAGCTCATCGTTAGGACAGGTTATCTCCTACGAGCAGTACTTC. Translated, it gives CASSSLGQVISYEQYF. The full variable domain, with the rest looked up from reference TRBV18 and TRBJ2-7, is NAGVMQNPRHLVRRRGQEARLRCSPMKGHSHVYWYRQLPEEGLKFMVYLQKENIIDESGMPKERFSAEFPKEGPSILRIQQVVRGDSAAYFCASSSLGQVISYEQYFGPGTRLTVT.

The V gene is TRBV6-6, the J gene TRBJ1-1; TRBD1 aligns across 10 bases. This CDR3 has 14 residues. V was pared by 5 bases and J by 6 bases, with 6 bases of the junction left unmatched. From germline, CDR1 is MNHNY and CDR2 SVGAGI (reference sequence). The CDR3 bases are TGTGCCAGCAGTCAGGACAGGGGGACCGCTGAAGCTTTCTTT. Amino acid sequence: CASSQDRGTAEAFF.

V is TRBV6-1 and J is TRBJ2-7; no firm D call. The CDR3 has 14 residues. V lost 6 bases and J lost 4, with 16 bases in between. The V gene's germline CDR1 is MNHNS and CDR2 SASEGT. The DNA for the CDR3 is TGTGCCAGCAGCTACAGCCGCTTGGGGTACGAGCAGTACTTC. Translation: CASSYSRLGYEQYF.

This clone has just a few counts. The J gene is TRBJ2-1, the V gene TRBV5-8; either TRBD1 or TRBD2 may fit D (5 bases each). With 9 bases removed from V and 7 bases from J, the gap between germline ends came to 11 bases. The CDR3 contains 11 residues. The V gene's germline CDR1 is SGHTS and CDR2 YDEGEE. CDR3 DNA sequence: TGTGCCACCGCCTGGGGGAATGAGCAGTTCTTC. Translating it yields CATAWGNEQFF.

V usage is TRBV5-4 and J usage is TRBJ1-2; 9 bases align to TRBD1. CDR3 size: 15 residues. V trimming: 4 bases; J trimming: 5 bases; junction bases outside the gene matches: 9. Germline CDR1 and CDR2: SGHNT and YYREEE (reference sequence). CDR3 DNA: TGTGCCAGCAGCCCGACGACCGGGACAGGGTATGGCTACACCTTC. This sequence encodes CASSPTTGTGYGYTF. Complete variable domain (other parts from reference TRBV5-4 and TRBJ1-2): ETGVTQSPTHLIKTRGQQVTLRCSSQSGHNTVSWYQQALGQGPQFIFQYYREEENGRGNFPPRFSGLQFPNYSSELNVNALELDDSALYLCASSPTTGTGYGYTFGSGTRLTVV.

This chain joins TRBV6-5 and TRBJ1-6; D is undetermined. V gave up 2 bases and J gave up 7 bases, with 12 bases separating them. CDR1 and CDR2 (germline): MNHEY, SVGAGI. The CDR3 runs 15 residues. The CDR3 region is CASSYLGPNNSPLHF. CDR3 DNA sequence: TGTGCCAGCAGTTACCTAGGCCCGAACAATTCACCCCTCCACTTT.

This clone was picked up one time. Other DNA sequences in this sample translate to the same CDR3. J is TRBJ2-7 and V is TRBV6-1; D perhaps matches TRBD2 (5 bases). The CDR3 extends over 12 amino acids. CDR1 and CDR2 from the germline V gene are MNHNS and SASEGT. V gave up 2 bases and J gave up 4 bases, with 6 bases separating them. The CDR3 is CASSERGYEQYF. DNA of the CDR3: TGTGCCAGCAGTGAACGCGGGTACGAGCAGTACTTC.

This chain uses TRBV6-1 with TRBJ1-1; no reliable D call. The CDR3 runs to 10 residues. Germline assignment: CDR1 MNHNS and CDR2 SASEGT. V was trimmed by 2 bases and J by 11 bases, leaving 6 bases between them. CDR3: CASSELVAFF. Written as DNA, the CDR3 is TGTGCCAGCAGTGAATTGGTGGCTTTCTTT.

The V call is TRBV5-1, the J call TRBJ1-1, with D perhaps matching TRBD1 (6 bases). The germline V and J ends were trimmed by 3 bases and 4 bases, with 16 bases remaining between them. The CDR3 is 15 amino acids. The germline V gene has CDR1 SGHRS and CDR2 YFSETQ. The CDR3 region has the DNA TGCGCCAGCAGCTCCGGACAGTCGTTAACCACTGAAGCTTTCTTT. Protein: CASSSGQSLTTEAFF.

The rearrangement uses TRBV2 and TRBJ1-4; no reliable D call. With 4 bases removed from V and 7 bases from J, the gap between germline ends came to 13 bases. Germline assignment: CDR1 SNHLY and CDR2 FYNNEI. The CDR3 has 14 amino acids. CDR3 sequence (DNA): TGTGCCAGCAGTGTGGGTCTCGACGGTGAAAAACTGTTTTTT. Translation: CASSVGLDGEKLFF.

This chain links TRBV29-1 with TRBJ2-7, with D possibly being TRBD1 (5 bases). The V gene's germline CDR1 is SQVTM and CDR2 ANQGSEA. V gave up 3 bases and J gave up 2 bases, with 8 bases separating them. CDR3 length equals 12 residues. For the CDR3, the DNA is TGCAGCGTTGACGCAGGGCCCTACGAGCAGTACTTC. Protein sequence: CSVDAGPYEQYF.

The chain links TRBV5-8 to TRBJ2-1, with 7 bases lining up with TRBD1. Unmatched junction bases numbered 5, after V lost 5 bases and J lost 0 bases. Germline V lookup: CDR1 SGHTS, CDR2 YDEGEE. The CDR3 is 15 residues long. Here the CDR3 reads CASRDRRFSYNEQFF. CDR3 sequence (DNA): TGTGCCAGCAGGGACAGGCGATTCTCCTACAATGAGCAGTTCTTC.

This chain links TRBV7-9 with TRBJ2-7; D gene ambiguous. The CDR3 is 11 residues long. CDR1 and CDR2 from the germline V gene are SEHNR and FQNEAQ (reference sequence). Trimming cost V 7 bases and J 4 bases, with 8 bases left between them. CDR3 loop: CASTDGYEQYF. CDR3 coding DNA: TGTGCCAGCACCGACGGGTACGAGCAGTACTTC. The full variable domain, completed using reference TRBV7-9 and TRBJ2-7, is DTGVSQNPRHKITKRGQNVTFRCDPISEHNRLYWYRQTLGQGPEFLTYFQNEAQLEKSRLLSDRFSAERPKGSFSTLEIQRTEQGDSAMYLCASTDGYEQYFGPGTRLTVT.

The J gene is TRBJ2-2, the V gene TRBV7-2, with D uncertain. CDR1 and CDR2 (germline): SGHTA, FQGNSA. The CDR3 sequence is 13 residues long. Trimming cost V 0 bases and J 6 bases, with 5 bases left between them. This chain's CDR3 is CASSLASSGELFF. DNA for the CDR3: TGTGCCAGCAGCTTAGCATCGTCCGGGGAGCTGTTTTTT. Filled out from reference TRBV7-2 and TRBJ2-2, the complete variable domain reads GAGVSQSPSNKVTEKGKDVELRCDPISGHTALYWYRQSLGQGLEFLIYFQGNSAPDKSGLPSDRFSAERTGGSVSTLTIQRTQQEDSAVYLCASSLASSGELFFGEGSRLTVL.